This T cell receptor (beta chain) appears in the sequencing data of a study of T cell changes during pregnancy in multiple sclerosis. V lost 1 base and J lost 5; bases outside the gene matches: 6. Germline V gene sequence: CDR1 ENHRY, CDR2 SYGVKD. This CDR3 is built from 16 residues. Sequenced by immunoSEQ multiplex PCR; TCRdb stores in-frame clones only, minus some. The table records 90,000 to 95,000 clones, approximately 90% of them present only once. This chain connects TRBV10-3 to TRBJ2-1; 9 nucleotides match TRBD1. The sequenced sample was peripheral blood, obtained before pregnancy. The TCR sequence derives from a female donor with multiple sclerosis, enrolled in a pregnancy study. The CDR3 spells CAISEYRTGDDNEQFF. The CDR3 coding sequence is TGTGCCATCAGTGAGTATCGGACAGGGGACGACAATGAGCAGTTCTTC.